The 20 T cell receptor beta chains below come from one sample, sequenced in a study of Ad26.COV2.S vaccination and SARS-CoV-2 variants. Sequencing used immunoSEQ multiplex PCR; TCRdb keeps in-frame clones, though not all of them. The table shows some 340,000 clones, with 85% occurring only once. This sample's treatment: approximately 18 received Ad26.COV2.S at low or high dose, single or two shots; about 5 received placebo; per-sample allocation not given. Sampling was done on day 63 after the first vaccine or placebo injection. This sample comprised peripheral blood, obtained in a trial of Ad26.COV2.S vaccine versus placebo. The receptors come from a person between 18 and 65 years old who received the Ad26.COV2.S COVID-19 vaccine or a placebo.

This clone was seen just once. The gene calls are TRBV3-1 (or the pseudogene TRBV3-2) and TRBJ1-1, with 7 positions matching TRBD1. The CDR3 is made up of 15 amino acids. The V gene's germline CDR1 is LGHDT and CDR2 YNNKEL (reference sequence). V dropped 1 base and J dropped 6; count of bases not matched to a gene: 8. CDR3 sequence: CASSQVIVGTAEAFF. CDR3 DNA sequence: TGTGCCAGCAGCCAAGTTATTGTTGGGACAGCTGAAGCTTTCTTT.

The V call is TRBV10-2, the J call TRBJ1-5; D is unclear. This CDR3 is 13 amino acids long. V shed 3 bases and J shed 4 bases, with 7 bases lying between them. Germline V gene sequence: CDR1 WSHSY, CDR2 SAAADI. Here the CDR3 DNA reads TGCGCCAGCAGTGACCCCAGAAATCAGCCCCAGCATTTT. This sequence encodes CASSDPRNQPQHF.

The gene calls are TRBV10-3 and TRBJ2-1; D is perhaps TRBD1 (5 bases). V lost 4 bases to trimming and J lost 2 bases, with 12 bases between them. There are 15 residues in the CDR3. Germline CDR1 reads ENHRY; CDR2 reads SYGVKD. The CDR3 protein is CAISVKGPAYNEQFF. CDR3 nucleotides: TGTGCCATCAGTGTAAAGGGGCCTGCCTACAATGAGCAGTTCTTC.

The chain is built from TRBV19 and TRBJ2-1; the D is unclear. Germline-derived CDR1 and CDR2 are LNHDA and SQIVND (reference sequence). V lost 6 bases to trimming and J lost 2 bases, with 17 bases between them. CDR3 length equals 16 residues. This chain's CDR3 is CASSNNELVPYNEQFF. The CDR3 DNA reads TGTGCCAGTAGCAATAATGAGCTGGTCCCCTACAATGAGCAGTTCTTC. Full variable domain (rest looked up from reference TRBV19 and TRBJ2-1): DGGITQSPKYLFRKEGQNVTLSCEQNLNHDAMYWYRQDPGQGLRLIYYSQIVNDFQKGDIAEGYSVSREKKESFPLTVTSAQKNPTAFYLCASSNNELVPYNEQFFGPGTRLTVL.

This chain links TRBV19 with TRBJ1-5; D is uncertain. The CDR3 totals 16 residues. Germline V gene sequence: CDR1 LNHDA, CDR2 SQIVND (reference sequence). Trimming shortened V by 4 bases and J by 0 bases, and 13 bases separated the two germline ends. CDR3 in amino acids: CASSTVGTYSNQPQHF. The CDR3 nucleotides are TGTGCCAGTAGTACGGTGGGCACGTATAGCAATCAGCCCCAGCATTTT.

The chain has TRBV6-5 and TRBJ2-5; no clear D. Trimming left V 6 bases short and J 5 bases short, with 16 bases between. This CDR3 spans 14 amino acids. Germline CDR1 and CDR2: MNHEY and SVGAGI. DNA for the CDR3: TGTGCCAGCAGGGGGTCCATGATGGCGGAGACCCAGTACTTC. This codes for CASRGSMMAETQYF.

This rearrangement joins TRBV11-3 to TRBJ2-7; either TRBD1 or TRBD2 may fit D (5 bases each). V was pared by 4 bases and J by 0 bases, with 7 bases between. CDR1 is SGHNT, CDR2 YENEEA, per germline. This CDR3 has 13 amino acids. CDR3 nucleotide sequence: TGTGCCAGCAGCTGGGGGACCTCCTACGAGCAGTACTTC. Amino acids: CASSWGTSYEQYF. Drawing the rest from reference TRBV11-3 and TRBJ2-7, the complete variable domain is EAGVVQSPRYKIIEKKQPVAFWCNPISGHNTLYWYLQNLGQGPELLIRYENEEAVDDSQLPKDRFSAERLKGVDSTLKIQPAELGDSAVYLCASSWGTSYEQYFGPGTRLTVT.

This clone was observed a handful of times. The J gene is TRBJ2-1, the V gene TRBV7-6; weak D call: TRBD1 (5 bases). Trimming removed 5 bases from V and 2 bases from J, with 7 bases in between. The CDR3 has 13 amino acids. The germline CDR1 and CDR2 sequences are SGHVS and FNYEAQ. CDR3 sequence reads: CASSRQPYNEQFF. The DNA for the CDR3 is TGTGCCAGCAGCCGACAGCCCTACAATGAGCAGTTCTTC.

The J gene is TRBJ1-1, the V gene TRBV6-5; D not certain. CDR3 length: 13 residues. Germline assignment: CDR1 MNHEY and CDR2 SVGAGI. Trimming left V 8 bases short and J 0 bases short, with 10 bases between. CDR3 DNA: TGTGCCAGCGAATCTCAGCTGAACACTGAAGCTTTCTTT. Translating it yields CASESQLNTEAFF.

J is TRBJ2-2 and V is TRBV6-1, with D perhaps TRBD1 or TRBD2 (5 bases each). V shed 7 bases and J shed 5 bases, with 11 bases lying between them. CDR1 is MNHNS, CDR2 SASEGT, per germline. The CDR3 is made up of 13 amino acids. The CDR3 DNA is TGTGCCAGCACCCCAGGGAGAACCGGGGAGCTGTTTTTT. Protein: CASTPGRTGELFF.

The J gene is TRBJ2-1, the V gene TRBV28; 9 bases agree with TRBD1. CDR1 and CDR2 from the germline V gene are MDHEN and SYDVKM. V lost 5 bases, J lost 9 bases, and 17 bases stayed unmatched. The CDR3 length is 17 residues. The CDR3 is CASSGKDRGASYGEQFF. CDR3 DNA sequence: TGTGCCAGCAGTGGGAAGGACAGGGGTGCTTCATATGGTGAGCAGTTCTTC.

The chain's CDR3 is CASSAPRDTHNEQFF. CDR3 DNA sequence: TGTGCCAGTAGCGCCCCCCGGGACACTCACAATGAGCAGTTCTTC. The chain has TRBV19 and TRBJ2-1, with D perhaps matching TRBD1 (6 bases). V lost 6 bases and J lost 5, with 17 bases in between. CDR3 length: 15 residues. CDR1 is LNHDA, CDR2 SQIVND, per germline (reference sequence). Full variable domain (remainder filled in from reference TRBV19 and TRBJ2-1): DGGITQSPKYLFRKEGQNVTLSCEQNLNHDAMYWYRQDPGQGLRLIYYSQIVNDFQKGDIAEGYSVSREKKESFPLTVTSAQKNPTAFYLCASSAPRDTHNEQFFGPGTRLTVL.

This sequence joins TRBV5-6 and TRBJ2-7, with 11 bases aligning to TRBD1. Germline CDR1 is SGHDT and CDR2 is YYEEEE. The CDR3 covers 16 residues. The junction had 9 bases not matched to a gene; V was cut back by 2 bases and J by 5 bases. The CDR3 reads CASSFTVGQGAHEQYF. DNA of the CDR3: TGTGCCAGCAGCTTCACGGTCGGACAGGGGGCCCACGAGCAGTACTTC.

The chain recombines TRBV6-2 or TRBV6-3 with TRBJ1-5, with D unresolved. The CDR3 consists of 13 residues. Trimming pared 1 base from V and 2 bases from J, leaving 3 bases between. Germline-derived CDR1 and CDR2 are MNHEY and SVGEGT. The DNA for the CDR3 is TGTGCCAGCAGTTACTTGGGCAATCAGCCCCAGCATTTT. It yields the protein CASSYLGNQPQHF.

The gene calls are TRBV6-6 and TRBJ1-5; tentative D call: TRBD1 (5 bases). The CDR3 spans 13 residues. V dropped 6 bases and J dropped 0 bases, with 6 bases sitting between them. Germline V gives CDR1 MNHNY, CDR2 SVGAGI (reference sequence). The CDR3 reads CASRQDSNQPQHF. The CDR3 nucleotides read TGTGCCAGCAGACAGGATAGCAATCAGCCCCAGCATTTT.

This clone was counted a single time. Germline is not matched at one junction end, which may reflect a read error. The V gene is TRBV11-2, the J gene TRBJ1-6, with 7 positions matching TRBD1. CDR1 is SGHAT, CDR2 FQNNGV, per germline. The CDR3 consists of 15 residues. Here the CDR3 DNA reads TGTGCCAGCAGCATAGACAGGGCTGAGAATTCACCCCTCCACTTT. Translated, it gives CASSIDRAENSPLHF.

The rearrangement uses TRBV2 and TRBJ1-1; perhaps TRBD1 as D (5 bases). Germline V gene sequence: CDR1 SNHLY, CDR2 FYNNEI. V lost 4 bases and J lost 3, with 9 bases in between. The length of the CDR3 is 13 residues. In nucleotides, the CDR3 is TGTGCCAGCAGTGGGGGGTGGGACACTGAAGCTTTCTTT. It yields the protein CASSGGWDTEAFF.

This rearrangement joins TRBV28 to TRBJ1-2; 11 bases map to TRBD1. The CDR3 runs 14 residues. Per the germline V gene, CDR1 is MDHEN and CDR2 is SYDVKM. Trimming at V came to 5 bases and at J to 5 bases, leaving 4 bases not matched to a gene. DNA for the CDR3: TGTGCCAGCAGTGGGGGACAGGGGGTTTATGGCTACACCTTC. Translation gives CASSGGQGVYGYTF.

The chain recombines TRBV6-4 with TRBJ1-5; 8 bases line up with TRBD1. The CDR3 extends over 14 amino acids. J lost 7 bases, V lost 3 bases, and 5 bases had no gene match. In germline, CDR1 is MRHNA, CDR2 SNTAGT. CDR3 in DNA: TGTGCCAGCAGTGAGGACAGGGCTATCCAGCCCCAGCATTTT. Its protein is CASSEDRAIQPQHF.

The V gene is TRBV6-5, the J gene TRBJ1-2, with 7 bases lining up with TRBD1. This CDR3 region has 13 residues. Germline V lookup: CDR1 MNHEY, CDR2 SVGAGI. Trimming removed 5 bases from V and 8 bases from J; junction bases left unmatched: 8. This CDR3 reads CASSQTGVRGYTF. DNA for the CDR3: TGTGCCAGCAGTCAAACAGGGGTCCGGGGCTACACCTTC.